This paragraph reports one T cell receptor (beta chain). The sample belongs to a study of technical replicates of blood from a few donors. Repertoires were generated with immunoSEQ multiplex PCR, while TCRdb's copy carries only in-frame clones and drops some. Among roughly 56,000 clones listed, around 87% were seen once. CDR3 length: 15 amino acids. Per germline, CDR1 GTSNPN and CDR2 SVGIG (reference sequence). Trimming removed 3 bases from V and 2 bases from J, with 17 bases in between. This TCR was recovered from a human donor in good health. Some clones in this sample may be carry-over from other donors' samples. The sample comprised PBMCs. V gene TRBV30 combines with J gene TRBJ2-7; D perhaps matches TRBD2 (6 bases). CDR3 nucleotides: TGTGCCTGGAGACACCACCTCCGGGAGACCTACGAGCAGTACTTC. This encodes CAWRHHLRETYEQYF.